A single sample is the source of the 26 T cell receptor beta chains below, sequenced in a study of blood T cell repertoires in COVID-19. The table came from immunoSEQ multiplex PCR; TCRdb's copy has only in-frame clones and leaves some out. The sample lists over 150,000 clones; around 79% were seen once. The source material was peripheral blood. Source of these receptors: an elderly man with acute or convalescent COVID-19.

The V gene is TRBV7-2, the J gene TRBJ2-5, with 7 bases identical to TRBD2. The junction had 3 bases not matched to a gene; V was cut back by 3 bases and J by 5 bases. Germline lookup yields CDR1 SGHTA and CDR2 FQGNSA. There are 13 residues in the CDR3. As DNA, the CDR3 is TGTGCCAGCAGCTTCATGGGGGGGGAGACCCAGTACTTC. Protein product: CASSFMGGETQYF.

The chain links TRBV10-3 to TRBJ2-1; the match to TRBD1 covers 8 bases. This CDR3 comprises 14 residues. V was clipped by 5 bases and J by 8 bases; unmatched bases: 8. CDR1 is ENHRY, CDR2 SYGVKD, per germline. Here the CDR3 DNA reads TGTGCCATCAGTCCGGGACAGGTTTCCCATGAGCAGTTCTTC. Translating gives CAISPGQVSHEQFF.

The chain is built from TRBV7-8 and TRBJ2-5; 9 bases are a match to TRBD2. The CDR3 length is 16 residues. In germline, CDR1 is SGHVS, CDR2 FQNEAQ. With V trimmed by 2 bases and J by 5 bases, 9 bases remained unmatched. The CDR3: CASSLRGSGGTETQYF. CDR3 nucleotide sequence: TGTGCCAGCAGCTTAAGGGGTAGCGGGGGAACCGAGACCCAGTACTTC.

The chain has TRBV4-2 and TRBJ1-1; D is unresolved. With 0 bases removed from V and 4 bases from J, the gap between germline ends came to 9 bases. The CDR3 covers 14 residues. The germline V gene encodes CDR1 LGHNA and CDR2 YNFKEQ. The CDR3 DNA reads as TGTGCCAGCAGCCAAGAGGGTCGGGGCACTGAAGCTTTCTTT. Translation: CASSQEGRGTEAFF.

The V and J genes are TRBV24-1 and TRBJ1-5; 7 bases map to TRBD1. With 10 bases clipped from V and 2 bases from J, the junction kept 4 bases outside the gene matches. Germline V gene sequence: CDR1 KGHDR, CDR2 SFDVKD. The CDR3 covers 13 residues. The CDR3 DNA reads TGTGCCACATCGACAGGGCGCAATCAGCCCCAGCATTTT. The encoded protein is CATSTGRNQPQHF.

The gene calls are TRBV7-3 and TRBJ2-2; no reliable D call. This CDR3 comprises 16 residues. With 5 bases removed from V and 4 bases from J, the gap between germline ends came to 17 bases. Germline V gene data show CDR1 as SGHTA and CDR2 as FQGTGA. CDR3 sequence reads: CASSLGSRSATGELFF. The CDR3 DNA reads as TGTGCCAGCAGCCTCGGATCCAGGTCAGCCACCGGGGAGCTGTTTTTT.

The chain employs TRBV7-9 and TRBJ1-4; possibly TRBD1 for D (5 bases). Trimming removed 0 bases at V and 5 bases at J, with 13 bases between. There are 16 residues in the CDR3. Germline V CDR1 and CDR2: SEHNR, FQNEAQ (reference sequence). CDR3 nucleotide sequence: TGTGCCAGCAGCTTAGCGGGGGGAGCAGGGAATGAAAAACTGTTTTTT. Its translation: CASSLAGGAGNEKLFF.

The chain is built from TRBV19 and TRBJ2-7, with 9 bases matching TRBD1. This CDR3 is built from 14 residues. Germline V lookup: CDR1 LNHDA, CDR2 SQIVND (reference sequence). V lost 5 bases, J lost 5 bases, and 7 bases stayed unmatched. The CDR3 DNA reads TGTGCCAGTAGTTTGGGACAGGGTTTCGACGAGCAGTACTTC. Amino acids: CASSLGQGFDEQYF.

The genes are TRBV27 and TRBJ2-7; 7 bases align to TRBD1. The CDR3 is made up of 15 amino acids. V lost 6 bases, J lost 0 bases, and 8 bases stayed unmatched. The germline V gene has CDR1 MNHEY and CDR2 SMNVEV (reference sequence). The CDR3, as DNA: TGTGCCAGCAGATTGGACAGGCCGAGCTCCTACGAGCAGTACGTC. Protein product: CASRLDRPSSYEQYV.

The genes are TRBV21-1 and TRBJ1-4; the D call in the table, TRBD1, was not verified against the DNA. TRBV21-1 is designated a pseudogene. CDR3 length equals 15 residues. In DNA form, the CDR3 reads TGTGCCAGCAGCTATACCGGGACAGGGCAGGAAAAACTGTTTTTT. Its protein product is CASSYTGTGQEKLFF.

The chain links TRBV24-1 to TRBJ1-4, with D tentatively TRBD1 (5 bases). The ends were cut back, 2 bases at V and 8 bases at J, with 11 bases in the middle. Germline CDR1 KGHDR, CDR2 SFDVKD. This CDR3 comprises 14 residues. The CDR3 spells CATSDSGVREKLFF. The CDR3, as DNA: TGTGCCACCAGTGATTCGGGGGTGCGCGAAAAACTGTTTTTT.

V usage is TRBV5-6 and J usage is TRBJ2-3; D unclear. CDR3 length: 16 amino acids. Germline loops: CDR1 SGHDT, CDR2 YYEEEE. V was shortened by 2 bases and J by 2 bases, with 15 bases between the two germline ends. The CDR3 sequence is CASSLQKQLITDTQYF. The DNA of the CDR3 is TGTGCCAGCAGCTTACAGAAACAGCTAATCACAGATACGCAGTATTTT.

V and J are TRBV19 and TRBJ2-2; TRBD2 matches at 10 bases. With 7 bases clipped from V and 6 bases from J, the junction kept 5 bases outside the gene matches. Germline loops: CDR1 LNHDA, CDR2 SQIVND (reference sequence). CDR3 length equals 14 residues. The CDR3 DNA is TGTGCCAGTATTGGGCTAGCGGGGGCCGGGGAGCTGTTTTTT. Its protein product is CASIGLAGAGELFF.

Ten or more counts support this clone. V usage is TRBV7-2 and J usage is TRBJ2-7; D gene unclear. Per the germline V gene, CDR1 is SGHTA and CDR2 is FQGNSA. The CDR3 totals 12 residues. Trimming removed 3 bases at V and 3 bases at J, with 6 bases between. The CDR3 region has the DNA TGTGCCAGCAGCTTGTCCCTCTACGAGCAGTACTTC. Its translation is CASSLSLYEQYF.

The chain joins TRBV5-1 to TRBJ2-6, with D possibly TRBD1 on 6 matching bases. CDR1 is SGHRS, CDR2 YFSETQ, per germline. The CDR3 is 16 amino acids. The V end was cut by 1 base, the J end by 0 bases, with 8 bases between. The CDR3 loop is CASSLRQASGANVLTF. The DNA for the CDR3 is TGCGCCAGCAGCTTGCGACAGGCCTCTGGGGCCAACGTCCTGACTTTC.

Of note for this clone: The sample holds other DNA sequences that translate to the same CDR3. For the CDR3, the DNA is TGCGCCAGCAGCTTGGGACAGAGCTACAATGAGCAGTTCTTC. As protein: CASSLGQSYNEQFF. The V gene is TRBV5-1, the J gene TRBJ2-1, with TRBD1 as a possible D gene (5 bases). V was pared by 0 bases and J by 3 bases, with 7 bases between. The CDR3 spans 14 residues. The germline V gene encodes CDR1 SGHRS and CDR2 YFSETQ.

This sequence joins TRBV7-8 and TRBJ2-2; 15 bases line up with TRBD2. The CDR3 length is 19 residues. V shed 1 base and J 2 bases; nucleotides not matched to a gene: 5. In germline, CDR1 is SGHVS, CDR2 FQNEAQ. In DNA, the CDR3 is TGTGCCAGCAGCTTAGTTCAGGGACTAGCGGGGGGCAACACCGGGGAGCTGTTTTTT. As protein: CASSLVQGLAGGNTGELFF.

This chain joins TRBV10-3 and TRBJ1-5; D is unclear. Trimming stripped 4 bases from V and 3 bases from J, with 7 bases between. The CDR3 covers 13 residues. Germline V gene sequence: CDR1 ENHRY, CDR2 SYGVKD. This chain's CDR3 is CAISATNNQPQHF. The CDR3 DNA sequence: TGTGCCATCAGTGCGACTAACAATCAGCCCCAGCATTTT.

The chain has TRBV11-3 and TRBJ2-7; the D gene is possibly TRBD1 (6 bases). CDR1 SGHNT and CDR2 YENEEA come from the germline V gene. V lost 2 bases, J lost 2 bases, and 7 bases lay in between. The CDR3 contains 13 residues. For the CDR3, the DNA is TGTGCCAGCAGCTTACAGGGGACCTACGAGCAGTACTTC. It specifies CASSLQGTYEQYF.

The rearrangement uses TRBV7-2 and TRBJ1-1; D perhaps matches TRBD1 (5 bases). Looked up from germline, CDR1 is SGHTA and CDR2 is FQGNSA. The CDR3 spans 14 residues. Between the trimmed V and J ends, which lost 4 bases and 4 bases, there was a span of 13 bases. CDR3 DNA sequence: TGTGCCAGCAGCTCGTCATGGGGGGGCACTGAAGCTTTCTTT. It yields the protein CASSSSWGGTEAFF.

The rearrangement links TRBV2 to TRBJ2-7; weak D call: TRBD1 (6 bases). From germline, CDR1 is SNHLY and CDR2 FYNNEI. This CDR3 is 13 amino acids long. Trimming removed 7 bases at V and 4 bases at J, with 14 bases between. The CDR3 nucleotides read TGTGCCAGCAAGAATACAGGGAAATACGAGCAGTACGTC. Its translation is CASKNTGKYEQYV.

This rearrangement joins TRBV19 to TRBJ2-3; TRBD1 aligns across 9 bases. Germline values: CDR1 LNHDA, CDR2 SQIVND (reference sequence). V shed 5 bases and J 4 bases; nucleotides not matched to a gene: 4. CDR3 length: 14 residues. CDR3 in amino acids: CASSVGQGPDTQYF. As DNA, the CDR3 is TGTGCCAGTAGTGTCGGACAGGGGCCAGATACGCAGTATTTT. The whole variable domain, filled in from reference TRBV19 and TRBJ2-3, reads DGGITQSPKYLFRKEGQNVTLSCEQNLNHDAMYWYRQDPGQGLRLIYYSQIVNDFQKGDIAEGYSVSREKKESFPLTVTSAQKNPTAFYLCASSVGQGPDTQYFGPGTRLTVL.

This clone was counted once. The chain uses TRBV27 and TRBJ2-3; 8 nucleotides line up with TRBD1. Trimming at V came to 4 bases and at J to 4 bases, leaving 10 bases not matched to a gene. There are 16 residues in the CDR3. Looked up from germline, CDR1 is MNHEY and CDR2 is SMNVEV (reference sequence). The CDR3 DNA follows: TGTGCCAGCAGTTCTCAATCAGGGGGCGACCCAGATACGCAGTATTTT. Translation: CASSSQSGGDPDTQYF.

DNA of the CDR3: TGTGCCAGTAGTATAACCGGGACAGGCTACAATGAGCAGTTCTTC. The encoded protein is CASSITGTGYNEQFF. V usage is TRBV19 and J usage is TRBJ2-1, with 8 bases identical to TRBD1. The CDR3 totals 15 residues. Germline CDR1 and CDR2: LNHDA and SQIVND (reference sequence). V dropped 2 bases and J dropped 3; count of bases not matched to a gene: 3.

The table lists this clone with a few counts. The chain has TRBV5-3 and TRBJ1-5; TRBD1 might be the D (5 bases). TRBV5-3 is sorted into the ORF group, with uncertain function. Deletions cut 1 base from V and 5 bases from J, with 10 bases between. The CDR3 loop spans 14 amino acids. DNA for the CDR3: TGTGCCAGAAGCTTGAGGGACTTTCATCAGCCCCAGCATTTT. It is translated as CARSLRDFHQPQHF.

The J gene is TRBJ2-2, the V gene TRBV4-1, with 11 bases that match TRBD2. CDR1 and CDR2 (germline): MGHRA, YSYEKL. The junction had 7 bases not matched to a gene; V was cut back by 4 bases and J by 0 bases. This CDR3 contains 18 residues. CDR3 protein: CASSRGLAVNSNTGELFF. The DNA of the CDR3 is TGCGCCAGCAGCCGGGGACTAGCGGTAAATTCGAACACCGGGGAGCTGTTTTTT.